This T cell receptor beta chain comes out of a study of blood T cell repertoires in COVID-19. This clone occurred once. Assay used: immunoSEQ multiplex PCR; TCRdb lists only in-frame clones, some missing. The sample lists tens of thousands of clones; more than 75% were seen once. There are 13 residues in the CDR3. Germline V gene data show CDR1 as KGHSH and CDR2 as LQKENI. V trimming: 4 bases; J trimming: 11 bases; junction bases outside the gene matches: 6. The gene calls are TRBV18 and TRBJ2-4; 9 bases map to TRBD1. The sample consisted of peripheral blood. This TCR was sampled from a man aged 50 or older with active COVID-19. As DNA, the CDR3 is TGTGCCAGCTCACTGGGGACAGGGAGATTTCAGTACTTC. This translates into CASSLGTGRFQYF.